This entry concerns a single TCR beta chain. The target antigen is unknown. This entry comes from a study of graft-versus-host responses after intestinal transplantation. Study results and limitations: In recipient marrow, GvH clones were found, and some appeared first in ileum or blood. Allografts of patients with graft-donor T cell macrochimerism showed high graft-versus-host to host-versus-graft clone ratios.

The ends lost 3 bases at V and 0 bases at J; junction bases unmatched: 18. The CDR3 has 20 residues. Germline CDR1 SNHLY, CDR2 FYNNEI. Assay: immunoSEQ multiplex PCR; the TCRdb copy retains only in-frame clones and omits some. The sample holds approximately 58,000 clones, around nine tenths seen once. The chain recombines TRBV2 with TRBJ1-1; 8 positions agree with TRBD1. This TCR came from a human patient who received an intestinal transplant, so some T cells may come from the graft donor. The input for sequencing was PBMCs, taken 26 days after transplant. The CDR3 DNA reads TGTGCCAGCAGTGATATACGCCGGACAGGGACGGGGTCGGTGAACACTGAAGCTTTCTTT. Translation: CASSDIRRTGTGSVNTEAFF.